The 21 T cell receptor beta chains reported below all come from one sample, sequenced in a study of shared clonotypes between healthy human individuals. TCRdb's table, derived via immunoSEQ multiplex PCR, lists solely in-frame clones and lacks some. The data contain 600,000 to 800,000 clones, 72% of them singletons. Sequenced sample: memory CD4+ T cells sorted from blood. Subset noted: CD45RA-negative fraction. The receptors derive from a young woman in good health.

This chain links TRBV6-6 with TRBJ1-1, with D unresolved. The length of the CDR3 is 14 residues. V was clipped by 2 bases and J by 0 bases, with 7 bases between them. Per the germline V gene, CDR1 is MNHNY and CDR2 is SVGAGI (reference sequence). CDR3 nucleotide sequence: TGTGCCAGCAGTTACAGGGAGATGAACACTGAAGCTTTCTTT. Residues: CASSYREMNTEAFF.

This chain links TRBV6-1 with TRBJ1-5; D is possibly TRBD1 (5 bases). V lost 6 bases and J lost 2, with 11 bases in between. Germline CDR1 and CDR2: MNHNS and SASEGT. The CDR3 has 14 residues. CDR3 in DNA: TGTGCCAGCAGGGGCAGGGTCGGCAATCAGCCCCAGCATTTT. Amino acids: CASRGRVGNQPQHF.

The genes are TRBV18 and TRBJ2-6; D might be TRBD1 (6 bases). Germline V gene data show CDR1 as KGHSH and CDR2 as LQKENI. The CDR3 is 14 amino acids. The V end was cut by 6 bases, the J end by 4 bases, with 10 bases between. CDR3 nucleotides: TGTGCCAGCTCCACAGGGAGAGGGGCCAACGTCCTGACTTTC. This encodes CASSTGRGANVLTF.

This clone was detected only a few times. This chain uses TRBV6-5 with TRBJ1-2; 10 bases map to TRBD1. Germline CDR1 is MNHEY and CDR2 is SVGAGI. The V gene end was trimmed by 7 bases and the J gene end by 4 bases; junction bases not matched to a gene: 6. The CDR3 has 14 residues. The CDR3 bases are TGTGCCAGCACCAGACAGGGGGCAGGCTATGGCTACACCTTC. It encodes CASTRQGAGYGYTF.

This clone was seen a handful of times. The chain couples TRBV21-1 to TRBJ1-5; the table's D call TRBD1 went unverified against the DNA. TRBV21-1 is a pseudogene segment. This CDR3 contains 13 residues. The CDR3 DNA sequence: TGTGCCAGCATAAGGGACACCTTCCGGCCCCAGCATTTT. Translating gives CASIRDTFRPQHF.

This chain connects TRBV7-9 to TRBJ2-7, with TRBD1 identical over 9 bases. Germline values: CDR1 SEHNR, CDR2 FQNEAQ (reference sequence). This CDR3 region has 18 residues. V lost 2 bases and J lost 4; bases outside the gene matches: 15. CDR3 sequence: CASSLISLRDRVIYEQYF. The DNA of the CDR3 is TGTGCCAGCAGCTTAATATCACTACGGGACAGGGTGATTTACGAGCAGTACTTC. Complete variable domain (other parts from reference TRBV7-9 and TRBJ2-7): DTGVSQNPRHKITKRGQNVTFRCDPISEHNRLYWYRQTLGQGPEFLTYFQNEAQLEKSRLLSDRFSAERPKGSFSTLEIQRTEQGDSAMYLCASSLISLRDRVIYEQYFGPGTRLTVT.

The CDR3 DNA is TGTGCCAGCAGTTTCCTGGACAGGGACACTGAAGCTTTCTTT. Its translation is CASSFLDRDTEAFF. The chain links TRBV27 to TRBJ1-1; 8 bases map to TRBD1. This CDR3 is 14 amino acids long. Losses at the gene ends were 3 bases for V and 3 bases for J; bases not matched to a gene: 3. Germline values: CDR1 MNHEY, CDR2 SMNVEV (reference sequence).

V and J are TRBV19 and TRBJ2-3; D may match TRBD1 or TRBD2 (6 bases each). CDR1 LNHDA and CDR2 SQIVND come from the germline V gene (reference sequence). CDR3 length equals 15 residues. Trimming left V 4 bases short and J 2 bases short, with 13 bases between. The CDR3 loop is CASSRGGSYTDTQYF. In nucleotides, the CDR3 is TGTGCCAGTAGTAGAGGGGGGTCCTACACAGATACGCAGTATTTT.

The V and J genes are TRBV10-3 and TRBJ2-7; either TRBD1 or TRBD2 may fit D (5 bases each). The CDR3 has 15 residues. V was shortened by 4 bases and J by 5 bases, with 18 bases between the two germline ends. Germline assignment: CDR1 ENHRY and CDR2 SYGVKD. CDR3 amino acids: CAISGPGTSANEQYF. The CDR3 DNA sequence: TGTGCCATCAGTGGCCCCGGGACCTCGGCCAACGAGCAGTACTTC.

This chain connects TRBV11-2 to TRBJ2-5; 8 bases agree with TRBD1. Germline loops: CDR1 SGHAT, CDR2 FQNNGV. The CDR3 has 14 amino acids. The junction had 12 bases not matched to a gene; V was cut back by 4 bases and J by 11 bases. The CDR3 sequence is CASSSWTGRTAQYF. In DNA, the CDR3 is TGTGCCAGCAGCTCGTGGACAGGGAGGACTGCGCAGTACTTC.

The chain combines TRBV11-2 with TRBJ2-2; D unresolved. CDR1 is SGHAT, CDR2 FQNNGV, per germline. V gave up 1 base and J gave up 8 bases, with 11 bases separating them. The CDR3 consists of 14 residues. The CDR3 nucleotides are TGTGCCAGCAGCTTAGTTCGTGGAAAGGGGGAGCTGTTTTTT. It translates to CASSLVRGKGELFF.

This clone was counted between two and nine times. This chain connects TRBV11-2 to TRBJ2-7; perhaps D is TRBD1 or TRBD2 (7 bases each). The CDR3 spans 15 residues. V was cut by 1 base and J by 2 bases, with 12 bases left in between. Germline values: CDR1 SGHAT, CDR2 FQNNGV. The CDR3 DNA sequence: TGTGCCAGCAGCTTAGCGGGGGGACAGACCTACGAGCAGTACTTC. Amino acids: CASSLAGGQTYEQYF.

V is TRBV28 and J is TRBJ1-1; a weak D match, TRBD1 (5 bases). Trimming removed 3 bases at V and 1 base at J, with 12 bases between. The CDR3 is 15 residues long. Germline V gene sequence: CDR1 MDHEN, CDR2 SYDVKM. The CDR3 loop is CASSFPGTGNTEAFF. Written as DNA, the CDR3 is TGTGCCAGCAGTTTCCCCGGGACGGGGAACACTGAAGCTTTCTTT.

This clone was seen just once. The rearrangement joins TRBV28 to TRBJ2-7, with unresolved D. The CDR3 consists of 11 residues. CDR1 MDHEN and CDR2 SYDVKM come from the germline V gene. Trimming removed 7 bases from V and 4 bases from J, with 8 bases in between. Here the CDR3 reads CASIGVYEQYF. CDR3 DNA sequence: TGTGCCAGCATAGGAGTTTACGAGCAGTACTTC.

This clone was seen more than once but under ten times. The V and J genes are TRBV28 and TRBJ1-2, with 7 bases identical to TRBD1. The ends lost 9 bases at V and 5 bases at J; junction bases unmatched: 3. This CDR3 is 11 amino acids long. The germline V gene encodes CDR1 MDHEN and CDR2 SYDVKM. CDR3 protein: CASGTVYGYTF. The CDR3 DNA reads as TGTGCCAGTGGGACAGTTTATGGCTACACCTTC.

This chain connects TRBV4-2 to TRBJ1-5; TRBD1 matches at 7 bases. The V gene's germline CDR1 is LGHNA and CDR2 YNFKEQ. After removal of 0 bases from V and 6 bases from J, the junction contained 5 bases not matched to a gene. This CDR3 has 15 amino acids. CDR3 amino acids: CASSQEPRGSQPQHF. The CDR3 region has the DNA TGTGCCAGCAGCCAAGAGCCCAGGGGGAGTCAGCCCCAGCATTTT.

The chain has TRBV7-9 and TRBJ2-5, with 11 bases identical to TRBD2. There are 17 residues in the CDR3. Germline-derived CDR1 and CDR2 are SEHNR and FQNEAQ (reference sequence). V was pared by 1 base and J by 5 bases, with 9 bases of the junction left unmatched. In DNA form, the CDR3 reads TGTGCCAGCAGCTTAGGACTAGCGGGGCCGCCAAAGGAGACCCAGTACTTC. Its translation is CASSLGLAGPPKETQYF. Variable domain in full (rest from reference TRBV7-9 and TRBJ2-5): DTGVSQNPRHKITKRGQNVTFRCDPISEHNRLYWYRQTLGQGPEFLTYFQNEAQLEKSRLLSDRFSAERPKGSFSTLEIQRTEQGDSAMYLCASSLGLAGPPKETQYFGPGTRLLVL.

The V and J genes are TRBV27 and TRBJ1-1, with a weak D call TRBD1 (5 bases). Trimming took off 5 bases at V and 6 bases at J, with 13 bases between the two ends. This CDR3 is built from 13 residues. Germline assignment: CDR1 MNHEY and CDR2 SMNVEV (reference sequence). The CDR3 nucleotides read TGTGCCAGCAGTGGACCCAGGGTCGCTGAAGCTTTCTTT. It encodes CASSGPRVAEAFF.

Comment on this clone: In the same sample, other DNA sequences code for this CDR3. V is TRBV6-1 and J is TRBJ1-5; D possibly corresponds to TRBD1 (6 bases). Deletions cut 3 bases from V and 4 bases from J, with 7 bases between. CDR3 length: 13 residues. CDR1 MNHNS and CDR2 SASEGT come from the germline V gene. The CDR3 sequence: CASSDRGNQPQHF. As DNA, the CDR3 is TGTGCCAGCAGTGACAGGGGAAATCAGCCCCAGCATTTT.

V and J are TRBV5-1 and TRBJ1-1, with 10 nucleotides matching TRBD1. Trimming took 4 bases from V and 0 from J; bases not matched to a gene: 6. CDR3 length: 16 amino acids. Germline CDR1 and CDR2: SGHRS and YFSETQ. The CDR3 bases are TGCGCCAGCAGCGGGGGACAGGGGCGAGTGAACACTGAAGCTTTCTTT. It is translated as CASSGGQGRVNTEAFF. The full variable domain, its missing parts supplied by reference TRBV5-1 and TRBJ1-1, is KAGVTQTPRYLIKTRGQQVTLSCSPISGHRSVSWYQQTPGQGLQFLFEYFSETQRNKGNFPGRFSGRQFSNSRSEMNVSTLELGDSALYLCASSGGQGRVNTEAFFGQGTRLTVV.

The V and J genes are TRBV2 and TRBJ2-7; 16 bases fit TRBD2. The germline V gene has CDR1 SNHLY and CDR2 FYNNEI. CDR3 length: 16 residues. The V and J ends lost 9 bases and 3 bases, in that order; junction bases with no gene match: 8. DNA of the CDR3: TGTGCCAGTCGAACGGGACTAGCGGGAGGGTTCTACGAGCAGTACTTC. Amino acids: CASRTGLAGGFYEQYF.